The TCR beta chain under discussion was sequenced for a study of blood T cell repertoires in COVID-19. Some clones are missing from TCRdb's copy, which holds only in-frame ones; the method was immunoSEQ multiplex PCR. Seen here are hundreds of thousands of clones, roughly four fifths observed once, and the top ten hold approximately 3.1%. V was trimmed by 2 bases and J by 5 bases, leaving 12 bases between them. The length of the CDR3 is 14 residues. CDR1 is SGHTA and CDR2 is FQGNSA in the germline V gene. The study drew participants aged about 18 to 89 years from about two dozen US areas. Cohorts were determined from participant-reported clinical history.

The sequencing input was PBMCs or T cells enriched from blood (not recorded which). The V and J genes are TRBV7-2 and TRBJ1-2, with a weak D call TRBD1 (6 bases). The sequence was collected from a woman aged 60-75 years who had recovered from COVID-19. Here the CDR3 reads CASSLTGPGYGYTF. The CDR3 DNA reads as TGTGCCAGCAGCTTAACAGGGCCCGGGTATGGCTACACCTTC.